These T cell receptor beta chains were read from a single sample in a study of blood T cell repertoires in COVID-19. The assay was immunoSEQ multiplex PCR, and TCRdb's table has in-frame clones only and misses some. The data show 200,000 to 250,000 clones, roughly 83% seen once. What was sequenced was peripheral blood. The receptors stem from a man older than 75 with acute or convalescent COVID-19. Both conserved end residues are part of each CDR3. The D gene is left open where the match is weak. The listing skips clone size in some rows; elsewhere it reads once, few, many or a size class.

D gene	clone size	J gene	V gene	CDR3 DNA	CDR3 protein
TRBD1	-	TRBJ1-6	TRBV9	TGTGCCAGCAGCGTAGAGGGGGCTTATAATTCACCCCTCCACTTT	CASSVEGAYNSPLHF
-	once	TRBJ2-1	TRBV5-6	TGTGCCAGCAGCTTCCCAAACAGGGTTTACAATGAGCAGTTCTTC	CASSFPNRVYNEQFF
TRBD2	few	TRBJ2-7	TRBV24-1	TGTGCCACCGGGAGGGGTTCCGGAGACGAGCAGTACTTC	CATGRGSGDEQYF
-	-	TRBJ1-1	TRBV24-1	TGTGCCACAGAGAGTAGCAACAGGGTGAACACTGAAGCTTTCTTT	CATESSNRVNTEAFF
-	-	TRBJ1-4	TRBV6-5	TGTGCCAGCAGTTCCCATGTGGGGAGGGAAAAACTGTTTTTT	CASSSHVGREKLFF
-	-	TRBJ1-2	TRBV30	TGTGCCCGCTTGGGGGGTTCTAACTATGGCTACACCTTC	CARLGGSNYGYTF
-	-	TRBJ1-1	TRBV5-4	TGTGCCAGCAGCTTGGAACCGGGGAAGGTGAACACTGAAGCTTTCTTT	CASSLEPGKVNTEAFF
-	-	TRBJ1-5	TRBV30	TGTGCCTGGAGCACAGGGCATAGCAATCAGCCCCAGCATTTT	CAWSTGHSNQPQHF
TRBD2	-	TRBJ2-1	TRBV4-2	TGTGCCAGCAGACTCGGGACTAGCGGGGACAATGAGCAGTTCTTC	CASRLGTSGDNEQFF
-	-	TRBJ2-7	TRBV24-1	TGTGCCACCAGTGACCCGGGACAATTCGAGCAGTACTTC	CATSDPGQFEQYF
-	-	TRBJ1-6	TRBV19	TGTGCCAGTACTGACATCAATTCACCCCTCCACTTT	CASTDINSPLHF
-	-	TRBJ1-5	TRBV6-5	TGTGCCAGCAGGATTTCAGGGATGAGCAATCAGCCCCAGCATTTT	CASRISGMSNQPQHF
TRBD1	-	TRBJ2-7	TRBV28	TGTGCCAGCAGTTCTCCAGGGGGCATCTCCTACGAGCAGTACTTC	CASSSPGGISYEQYF
-	-	TRBJ2-1	TRBV24-1	TGTGCCACCAGTGATCCCAGCCCTGGAGTGGGTGAGCAGTTCTTC	CATSDPSPGVGEQFF
-	few	TRBJ1-2	TRBV19	TGTGCCAGTAGTATTGATAGGGGTCGAGGATATGGCTACACCTTC	CASSIDRGRGYGYTF
-	once	TRBJ2-7	TRBV5-1	TGCGCCAGCAGCTCGGGGGACCAACGGGCAGAGAGGCAGTACTTC	CASSSGDQRAERQYF
-	-	TRBJ2-7	TRBV7-2	TGTGCCAGCAGCTTGGGGGACTGGAGCTCCTACGAGCAGTACTTC	CASSLGDWSSYEQYF
TRBD1	-	TRBJ1-1	TRBV19	TGTGCCAGTATGGACAGGATGAACACTGAAGCTTTCTTT	CASMDRMNTEAFF
-	-	TRBJ2-7	TRBV28	TGTGCCAGCAGTCACCAATTAACAGGCCTAATTTACGAGCAGTACTTC	CASSHQLTGLIYEQYF
-	-	TRBJ2-7	TRBV24-1	TGTGCCACCAGTGACGCCCGGCAGGGGTTATACGAGCAGTACTTC	CATSDARQGLYEQYF
-	-	TRBJ1-5	TRBV4-1	TGCGCCAGCAGCCAAGGGAGTGCCGGAGAGCCCCAGCATTTT	CASSQGSAGEPQHF
TRBD1	-	TRBJ2-3	TRBV2	TGTGCCAGCAGCCGAGACAGGGGCACAGATACGCAGTATTTT	CASSRDRGTDTQYF
TRBD2	-	TRBJ2-3	TRBV11-1	TGTGCCAGCAGCTTATCAGGGACTAGCGCAGATACGCAGTATTTT	CASSLSGTSADTQYF
-	-	TRBJ2-7	TRBV10-1	TGCGCCAGCAGTGCGGAGATAACTAGCGAGCAGTACTTC	CASSAEITSEQYF
-	-	TRBJ2-3	TRBV20-1	TGCAGTGCTAGTCTGAGTACCCGGGATACGCAGTATTTT	CSASLSTRDTQYF
-	-	TRBJ1-3	TRBV3-1/TRBV3-2	TGTGCCAGCAGCCTCGTGAGCTCTGGAAACACCATATATTTT	CASSLVSSGNTIYF
TRBD2	few	TRBJ2-2	TRBV14	TGTGCCAGCAGCCCCTGGGTAGCGGGGATGCTGTTTTTT	CASSPWVAGMLFF
-	-	TRBJ1-2	TRBV5-1	TGCGCCAGTGGACACTCTCTCAAAGGCAATGGCTACACCTTC	CASGHSLKGNGYTF
TRBD2	-	TRBJ2-3	TRBV19	TGTGCCAGTAGTGACCTAGCGGGTTCGATCACAGATACGCAGTATTTT	CASSDLAGSITDTQYF
TRBD2	-	TRBJ2-1	TRBV4-2	TGTGCCAGCAGCCGCCCAGGCTCCAGCGGGGGGTACAATGAGCAGTTCTTC	CASSRPGSSGGYNEQFF
-	few	TRBJ2-7	TRBV6-5	TGTGCCAGCAGCTCTGGGACACGTAGCTCCTACGAGCAGTACTTC	CASSSGTRSSYEQYF
-	few	TRBJ2-7	TRBV18	TGTGCCAGCTCACCACCGTTAGCTACTGACGAGCAGTACTTC	CASSPPLATDEQYF
-	-	TRBJ2-7	TRBV2	TGTGCCAGCAGTGAAAGCCCAGGGTCGTACGAGCAGTACTTC	CASSESPGSYEQYF
TRBD1	once	TRBJ1-1	TRBV7-9	TGTGCCAGCAGCTTAGTGCAGGGGGCCACTGAAGCTTTCTTT	CASSLVQGATEAFF
-	-	TRBJ1-3	TRBV10-3	TGTGCCATCAGTGCGGCGGTGACTAACACCATATATTTT	CAISAAVTNTIYF
-	-	TRBJ1-6	TRBV30	TGTGCCTGCCAAGGGGATTTCGGTTCACCCCTCCACTTT	CACQGDFGSPLHF
-	-	TRBJ1-4	TRBV7-9	TGTGCCAGCAGCTTCAAACAGGGCCTTAATGAAAAACTGTTTTTT	CASSFKQGLNEKLFF
-	-	TRBJ2-6	TRBV19	TGTGCCAGTAGTATCTATCGAAGGGGAAGGGCCAACGTCCTGACTTTC	CASSIYRRGRANVLTF
-	-	TRBJ2-3	TRBV6-5	TGTGCCAGCAGTACAGGCCGATCAGGGTCAGATACGCAGTATTTT	CASSTGRSGSDTQYF
-	few	TRBJ1-5	TRBV6-2/TRBV6-3	TGTGCCAGCAGCGGATTCGGGGGTAGTCAGCCCCAGCATTTT	CASSGFGGSQPQHF
-	-	TRBJ2-7	TRBV12-3/TRBV12-4	TGTGCCAGCAGTGCCACAGGGAACAAGCAGTACTTC	CASSATGNKQYF
TRBD2	-	TRBJ2-7	TRBV13	TGTGCCAGCAGCGAAGCGGGAGTGAACTACGAGCAGTACTTC	CASSEAGVNYEQYF
TRBD2	-	TRBJ2-1	TRBV14	TGTGCCAGCAGCCCCCTTCGGGGTAGCGGGAGGGCCGAGAGCTCCTACAATGAGCAGTTCTTC	CASSPLRGSGRAESSYNEQFF
TRBD2	-	TRBJ2-7	TRBV7-2	TGTGCCAGCAGCCCGGGACTAGCGGTCTCCTACGAGCAGTACTTC	CASSPGLAVSYEQYF
TRBD1	-	TRBJ2-7	TRBV18	TGTGCCAGCTCCCCGGGACAGCTTAGCTCCTACGAGCAGTACTTC	CASSPGQLSSYEQYF
TRBD1	-	TRBJ1-1	TRBV19	TGTGCCAGTAGTATACTGGGACAGGCGGCGCACACTGAAGCTTTCTTT	CASSILGQAAHTEAFF
-	-	TRBJ1-1	TRBV4-2	TGTGCCAGCAGCCAAGATTGGAGGGGCCAGAACACTGAAGCTTTCTTT	CASSQDWRGQNTEAFF
-	-	TRBJ1-4	TRBV30	TGTGCCTGGAGGATCCCAGGATATGAAAAACTGTTTTTT	CAWRIPGYEKLFF
TRBD1	-	TRBJ2-5	TRBV5-1	TGCGCCAGCAGCGCCGGACAGGGGACTCACCGGGAGACCCAGTACTTC	CASSAGQGTHRETQYF